This TCR beta chain was observed in a study of blood T cell repertoires in COVID-19. V was cut by 1 base and J by 0 bases, with 9 bases left in between. From germline, CDR1 is SGHDN and CDR2 FVKESK. This CDR3 contains 15 residues. Original data processing: Estimated nucleated cell counts came from reference gene primer amplification. The table came from immunoSEQ multiplex PCR; TCRdb's copy has only in-frame clones and leaves some out. V and J calls and clone size are those listed in that table; D and trimming were worked out from the DNA. The repertoire holds roughly 100,000 clones, with about 80% as singletons.

Sequenced: peripheral blood. The clonotype comes from a woman in her 70s with acute or convalescent COVID-19. This rearrangement joins TRBV14 to TRBJ1-2; no reliable D call. The CDR3 sequence is CASSQGAAANYGYTF. CDR3 DNA: TGTGCCAGCAGCCAAGGCGCGGCAGCTAACTATGGCTACACCTTC. The full variable domain, in which reference TRBV14 and TRBJ1-2 provide the parts outside the CDR3, is EAGVTQFPSHSVIEKGQTVTLRCDPISGHDNLYWYRRVMGKEIKFLLHFVKESKQDESGMPNNRFLAERTGGTYSTLKVQPAELEDSGVYFCASSQGAAANYGYTFGSGTRLTVV.